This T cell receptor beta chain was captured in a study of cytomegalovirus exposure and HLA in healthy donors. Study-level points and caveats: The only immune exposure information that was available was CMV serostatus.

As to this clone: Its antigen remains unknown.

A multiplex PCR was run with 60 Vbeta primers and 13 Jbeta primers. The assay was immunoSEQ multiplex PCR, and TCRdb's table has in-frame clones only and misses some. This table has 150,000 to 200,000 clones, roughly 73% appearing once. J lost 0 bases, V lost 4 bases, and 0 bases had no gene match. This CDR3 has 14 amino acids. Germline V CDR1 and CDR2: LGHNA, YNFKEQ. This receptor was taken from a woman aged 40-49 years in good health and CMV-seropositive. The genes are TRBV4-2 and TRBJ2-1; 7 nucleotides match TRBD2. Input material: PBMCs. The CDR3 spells CASSPSGSYNEQFF. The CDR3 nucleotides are TGTGCCAGCAGCCCTAGCGGCTCCTACAATGAGCAGTTCTTC.